This T cell receptor beta chain derives from a study of T cell repertoires in cytomegalovirus infection. Study in general: Signatures in public TCR beta sequences pointed to both CMV infection and matching HLA type. General observations from the study: The ex vivo response was dominated by HLA-C-restricted CMV-specific TCR beta clonotypes. Cumulative frequency (of public TCR beta family members) identified carriers of CMV plus the relevant HLA.

This clonotype came up a few times. Its specificity is not known. Using its own MiXCR run on the reads, TCRdb lists one record per CDR3 protein. The sample contains around 300,000 distinct CDR3 sequences, 25% of which appear only once. The TCR was taken from a human donor in good health (CMV status not recorded). Some clones in this sample may be carry-over from other donors' samples. Sequencing was carried out using PBMCs.

CDR3 DNA: TGCGCCAGCAGCCCGGAGGGCAGGACTAAGTCGGGGAGCGAGCAGTACTTC. Its protein is CASSPEGRTKSGSEQYF. The chain employs TRBV5-1 and TRBJ2-7; the D gene is possibly TRBD2 (6 bases). With 4 bases removed from V and 6 bases from J, the gap between germline ends came to 26 bases. The CDR3 extends over 17 amino acids. Looked up from germline, CDR1 is SGHRS and CDR2 is YFSETQ.